The 20 T cell receptor beta chains presented below share a single source sample, sequenced in a study of siplizumab effects on memory and regulatory T cells. Some clones are missing from TCRdb's copy, which holds only in-frame ones; the method was immunoSEQ multiplex PCR. The sample includes over 50,000 clones, around four fifths of them seen just once. The sequencing input was memory CD4+ T cells sorted from blood. The receptors were gathered from a human donor in good health.

This sequence joins TRBV27 and TRBJ1-5; 7 bases fit TRBD1. CDR1 and CDR2 (germline): MNHEY, SMNVEV (reference sequence). Trimming removed 2 bases from V and 6 bases from J; junction bases left unmatched: 4. CDR3 length equals 14 residues. CDR3 in DNA: TGTGCCAGCAGTTTAAGACAGGGCGGTCAGCCCCAGCATTTT. Amino acids: CASSLRQGGQPQHF.

The rearrangement links TRBV7-2 to TRBJ1-6; 7 bases are a match to TRBD1. The CDR3 covers 17 residues. Germline CDR1 and CDR2: SGHTA and FQGNSA. After removal of 1 base from V and 10 bases from J, the junction contained 13 bases not matched to a gene. This chain's CDR3 is CASSLGGGGMSVSPLHF. The CDR3, as DNA: TGTGCCAGCAGCTTAGGGGGAGGGGGCATGTCAGTATCACCCCTCCACTTT.

The genes are TRBV11-2 and TRBJ1-2; 8 positions agree with TRBD1. The germline gives CDR1 SGHAT, CDR2 FQNNGV. The V and J ends lost 5 bases and 4 bases, in that order; junction bases with no gene match: 9. CDR3 size: 15 residues. CDR3: CASSPSYGQGYGYTF. CDR3 nucleotide sequence: TGTGCCAGCAGCCCTTCGTACGGACAGGGCTATGGCTACACCTTC.

The J gene is TRBJ1-1, the V gene TRBV29-1; maybe TRBD1 (5 bases). V gave up 7 bases and J gave up 2 bases, with 14 bases separating them. This CDR3 contains 13 residues. CDR1 is SQVTM, CDR2 ANQGSEA, per germline. CDR3 sequence (DNA): TGCAGCGGGGGGAGGGGACGAAACACTGAAGCTTTCTTT. This codes for CSGGRGRNTEAFF.

This clone is a singleton in its sample. The rearrangement joins TRBV16 to TRBJ1-2, with TRBD1 as a possible D gene (5 bases). Per germline, CDR1 KGHSY and CDR2 FQNENV. This CDR3 is 14 amino acids long. The germline V and J ends were trimmed by 3 bases and 5 bases, with 13 bases remaining between them. As DNA, the CDR3 is TGTGCCAGCAGCCATATTCAGGGCGGGTATGGCTACACCTTC. It translates to CASSHIQGGYGYTF.

The chain links TRBV28 to TRBJ1-1, with D unresolved. V lost 6 bases to trimming and J lost 2 bases, with 13 bases between them. The CDR3 is made up of 14 amino acids. Germline V gene sequence: CDR1 MDHEN, CDR2 SYDVKM. Here the CDR3 DNA reads TGTGCCAGCAGCCTTTTGGGCTCCAACACTGAAGCTTTCTTT. It codes for CASSLLGSNTEAFF.

V is TRBV30 and J is TRBJ1-4; D might be TRBD1 (5 bases). The CDR3 sequence is 14 residues long. The V gene lost 3 bases and the J gene lost 0 bases, with 8 bases spanning the gap. The germline gives CDR1 GTSNPN, CDR2 SVGIG (reference sequence). The CDR3 loop is CAWSVTATNEKLFF. The CDR3 bases are TGTGCCTGGAGCGTGACAGCAACTAATGAAAAACTGTTTTTT.

The chain carries TRBV27 and TRBJ1-5; D might be TRBD1 (6 bases). V dropped 5 bases and J dropped 4 bases, with 18 bases sitting between them. CDR1 MNHEY and CDR2 SMNVEV come from the germline V gene (reference sequence). This CDR3 comprises 16 residues. CDR3 protein: CASSPWGAGRNQPQHF. CDR3 coding DNA: TGTGCCAGCAGTCCCTGGGGGGCCGGGCGAAATCAGCCCCAGCATTTT.

As for this clone: Germline and junction disagree at one end, which may indicate a read error. V and J are TRBV5-4 and TRBJ2-3, with D perhaps TRBD1 (5 bases). CDR3 length: 13 residues. Germline V gene sequence: CDR1 SGHNT, CDR2 YYREEE (reference sequence). CDR3 loop: CASSLWQTDTQYF. The DNA of the CDR3 is TGTGCCAGCAGCTTGTGGCAGACAGACACGCAGTATTTT.

The gene calls are TRBV5-6 and TRBJ1-5, with D perhaps matching TRBD1 (6 bases). V was cut by 1 base and J by 1 base, with 12 bases left in between. Germline V gene sequence: CDR1 SGHDT, CDR2 YYEEEE. This CDR3 is built from 16 residues. The CDR3, as DNA: TGTGCCAGCAGCTTGAGTGGGGGCGGGAGCAATCAGCCCCAGCATTTT. This translates into CASSLSGGGSNQPQHF.

This chain links TRBV11-2 with TRBJ2-3, with D unclear. The CDR3 contains 15 residues. The germline V gene has CDR1 SGHAT and CDR2 FQNNGV. The germline V and J ends were trimmed by 7 bases and 2 bases, with 16 bases remaining between them. The CDR3 DNA reads TGTGCCAGCACCTATTGGTCGGGCCCCACAGATACGCAGTATTTT. This gives the protein CASTYWSGPTDTQYF. Using reference TRBV11-2 and TRBJ2-3 for the parts outside the CDR3, the full variable domain is EAGVAQSPRYKIIEKRQSVAFWCNPISGHATLYWYQQILGQGPKLLIQFQNNGVVDDSQLPKDRFSAERLKGVDSTLKIQPAKLEDSAVYLCASTYWSGPTDTQYFGPGTRLTVL.

This chain connects TRBV10-3 to TRBJ2-1; 12 bases agree with TRBD2. V lost 7 bases, J lost 7 bases, and 5 bases stayed unmatched. The length of the CDR3 is 14 residues. CDR1 and CDR2 (germline): ENHRY, SYGVKD. CDR3 nucleotide sequence: TGTGCCATCATGACTAGCGGGAGTATAAATGAGCAGTTCTTC. Amino acid sequence: CAIMTSGSINEQFF.

This clone was observed a handful of times. V is TRBV5-6 and J is TRBJ1-4; 9 bases align to TRBD1. Germline loops: CDR1 SGHDT, CDR2 YYEEEE. This CDR3 is built from 13 residues. Trimming at V came to 4 bases and at J to 7 bases, leaving 2 bases not matched to a gene. CDR3 region: CASSPDRGEKLFF. The CDR3, as DNA: TGTGCCAGCAGCCCGGACAGGGGTGAAAAACTGTTTTTT.

The chain is built from TRBV29-1 and TRBJ2-7; 11 nucleotides match TRBD1. Trimming cost V 5 bases and J 11 bases; bases outside gene matches: 5. CDR3 length: 11 amino acids. Germline loops: CDR1 SQVTM, CDR2 ANQGSEA. The CDR3 DNA follows: TGCAGCGTTCCTCGGGGACAGGGGGAGTACTTC. Translated: CSVPRGQGEYF.

The chain employs TRBV5-1 and TRBJ1-6; D unresolved. CDR1 is SGHRS and CDR2 is YFSETQ in the germline V gene. This CDR3 spans 15 amino acids. The V end lost 4 bases, the J end lost 0 bases, and 8 bases lay between the germline ends. CDR3 loop: CASSPDGSYNSPLHF. The DNA of the CDR3 is TGCGCCAGCAGCCCGGACGGCTCCTATAATTCACCCCTCCACTTT.

The rearrangement joins TRBV19 to TRBJ1-5; no clear D gene. Germline CDR1 is LNHDA and CDR2 is SQIVND (reference sequence). V was clipped by 1 base and J by 7 bases, with 11 bases between them. This CDR3 has 14 residues. The CDR3 sequence: CASSIGWEVQPQHF. DNA of the CDR3: TGTGCCAGTAGTATAGGGTGGGAGGTCCAGCCCCAGCATTTT.

The V and J genes are TRBV5-1 and TRBJ2-5, with 13 positions matching TRBD2. Germline V gives CDR1 SGHRS, CDR2 YFSETQ. V dropped 5 bases and J dropped 5; count of bases not matched to a gene: 9. The CDR3 has 16 amino acids. The CDR3 sequence is CASRFGTSGVLETQYF. CDR3 DNA: TGCGCCAGCAGATTCGGGACTAGCGGGGTTCTTGAGACCCAGTACTTC.

This chain connects TRBV4-1 to TRBJ2-7; weak D call: TRBD2 (6 bases). Trimming removed 2 bases from V and 4 bases from J, with 15 bases in between. The CDR3 contains 15 residues. CDR1 is MGHRA, CDR2 YSYEKL, per germline. The CDR3 DNA reads TGCGCCAGCAGCCAACCCGGGGGAATTGTGTACGAGCAGTACTTC. This encodes CASSQPGGIVYEQYF.

The chain joins TRBV6-1 to TRBJ2-7; D gene ambiguous. Germline lookup yields CDR1 MNHNS and CDR2 SASEGT. Deletions cut 0 bases from V and 4 bases from J, with 10 bases between. The CDR3 totals 14 residues. The CDR3 coding sequence is TGTGCCAGCAGTGAAGCTAGCAGCCTTTACGAGCAGTACTTC. This translates into CASSEASSLYEQYF.

This chain uses TRBV7-8 with TRBJ2-5; either TRBD1 or TRBD2 may supply D (5 bases each). The CDR3 consists of 14 residues. V lost 0 bases and J lost 5, with 10 bases in between. Germline lookup yields CDR1 SGHVS and CDR2 FQNEAQ. The CDR3 coding sequence is TGTGCCAGCAGCTTAGCCTACGGGGCGGAGACCCAGTACTTC. Amino acid sequence: CASSLAYGAETQYF.